This T cell receptor beta chain was documented in a study of cytomegalovirus exposure and HLA in healthy donors. Findings of the study overall: That first-cohort TCR clusters tended to co-occur in the roughly 110 validation repertoires was found in a later analysis. Listed as cytomegalovirus-associated were 170 or so TCR beta chains.

As for this clone: The antigen remains unidentified.

Only in-frame clones appear in the TCRdb table, and some are missing; sequencing was by immunoSEQ multiplex PCR. This table holds 180,000 or so clones, around 80% found once. Donors were drawn from the approximately 120-subject validation cohort, separate from the 666-subject first cohort. The CDR3 sequence is 18 residues long. V trimming: 2 bases; J trimming: 7 bases; junction bases outside the gene matches: 15. The germline V gene encodes CDR1 SNHLY and CDR2 FYNNEI. Sequencing used PBMCs. The source of this sequence is a woman aged 30 to 39 in good health and CMV-seropositive. The genes are TRBV2 and TRBJ2-1; 9 bases align to TRBD2. The CDR3 loop is CASSEPRREGPVTNEQFF. In nucleotides, the CDR3 is TGTGCCAGCAGTGAACCGAGGCGGGAGGGCCCCGTTACGAATGAGCAGTTCTTC.